The 13 T cell receptor beta chains below were found in one sample sequenced in a study of response to subunit inactivated influenza vaccine. TCRdb re-called the RT-PCR reads through MiXCR, storing one row per CDR3 protein. The repertoire holds a few hundred thousand distinct CDR3 sequences, with roughly 9.7% as singletons. Sequencing used PBMCs from blood, obtained about 40 days after vaccination. These receptors were obtained from a man between 50 and 59 years old who received an inactivated influenza vaccine.

This clonotype has more than one count but fewer than ten. The V and J genes are TRBV5-1 and TRBJ2-2; TRBD1 aligns across 9 bases. There are 16 residues in the CDR3. Germline V lookup: CDR1 SGHRS, CDR2 YFSETQ. Losses at the gene ends were 4 bases for V and 2 bases for J; bases not matched to a gene: 6. For the CDR3, the DNA is TGCGCCAGCAGCCTCCGGGGACAGGGAAACACCGGGGAGCTGTTTTTT. This codes for CASSLRGQGNTGELFF.

This clonotype was observed a handful of times. The chain uses TRBV28 and TRBJ2-3; D might be TRBD1 or TRBD2, each matching 5 bases. Germline CDR1 reads MDHEN; CDR2 reads SYDVKM. This CDR3 spans 17 amino acids. Trimming left V 4 bases short and J 0 bases short, with 17 bases between. The CDR3 DNA is TGTGCCAGCAGTTCCCCTACAGGAGCGGCTAGCACAGATACGCAGTATTTT. Translation gives CASSSPTGAASTDTQYF.

This clonotype was seen more than once but under ten times. The chain is built from TRBV11-1 and TRBJ2-1; 9 bases are shared with TRBD1. J gave up 8 bases and V 5 bases, and 19 bases lay outside the gene matches. The CDR3 spans 18 residues. CDR1 and CDR2 from the germline V gene are SGHAT and FQDESV (reference sequence). CDR3 DNA sequence: TGTGCCAGCAGCATGGACTGGACAGGGGTTTGGGGGGACGATGAGCAGTTCTTC. Its translation: CASSMDWTGVWGDDEQFF.

This clonotype has a handful of counts. The chain combines TRBV28 with TRBJ2-1; 7 bases agree with TRBD1. Germline V lookup: CDR1 MDHEN, CDR2 SYDVKM. The J segment lost 4 bases and the V segment lost 2 bases, leaving 2 bases of the junction unmatched. This CDR3 spans 14 amino acids. The CDR3 region has the DNA TGTGCCAGCAGTTTAGGACAGGCTTACAATGAGCAGTTCTTC. Its protein product is CASSLGQAYNEQFF.

The CDR3 is CSAEPGGALYEQFF. Here the CDR3 DNA reads TGCAGTGCCGAACCCGGGGGGGCCTTGTATGAGCAGTTCTTC. The chain couples TRBV20-1 to TRBJ2-1; 8 bases agree with TRBD2. Looked up from germline, CDR1 is DFQATT and CDR2 is SNEGSKA (reference sequence). The CDR3 length is 14 residues. With 6 bases clipped from V and 8 bases from J, the junction kept 12 bases outside the gene matches.

This clonotype was detected only a few times. The chain couples TRBV7-2 to TRBJ2-5, with no clear D. The CDR3 runs 13 residues. Trimming cost V 5 bases and J 7 bases, with 14 bases left between them. Germline assignment: CDR1 SGHTA and CDR2 FQGNSA. CDR3 region: CASSPAPPGTQYF. The CDR3 DNA is TGTGCCAGCAGCCCAGCTCCCCCGGGGACCCAGTACTTC. Filled out from reference TRBV7-2 and TRBJ2-5, the complete variable domain reads GAGVSQSPSNKVTEKGKDVELRCDPISGHTALYWYRQSLGQGLEFLIYFQGNSAPDKSGLPSDRFSAERTGGSVSTLTIQRTQQEDSAVYLCASSPAPPGTQYFGPGTRLLVL.

This clonotype appeared many times. The gene calls are TRBV5-5 and TRBJ1-6; tentative D call: TRBD1 (5 bases). The CDR3 spans 14 residues. V gave up 3 bases and J gave up 5 bases, with 9 bases separating them. Germline V gives CDR1 SGHKS, CDR2 YYEKEE (reference sequence). CDR3 sequence reads: CASSWWGNNSPLHF. The CDR3 DNA is TGTGCCAGCAGCTGGTGGGGGAATAATTCACCCCTCCACTTT.

The gene calls are TRBV12-3 or TRBV12-4 and TRBJ1-1; D gene ambiguous. The CDR3 has 12 amino acids. V was pared by 4 bases and J by 8 bases, with 11 bases between. DNA for the CDR3: TGTGCCAGCAGTTCTACCCGCCAGGAAGCTTTCTTT. This translates into CASSSTRQEAFF.

J is TRBJ2-1 and V is TRBV7-2; possibly TRBD2 for D (6 bases). CDR1 is SGHTA and CDR2 is FQGNSA in the germline V gene. The CDR3 covers 13 residues. Trimming took 2 bases from V and 16 from J, leaving 18 bases between them. Written as DNA, the CDR3 is TGTGCCAGCAGCTTATACGAGACACTGGCGGGATTCTTC. This gives the protein CASSLYETLAGFF. Full variable domain (remainder filled in from reference TRBV7-2 and TRBJ2-1): GAGVSQSPSNKVTEKGKDVELRCDPISGHTALYWYRQSLGQGLEFLIYFQGNSAPDKSGLPSDRFSAERTGGSVSTLTIQRTQQEDSAVYLCASSLYETLAGFFGPGTRLTVL.

J is TRBJ1-2 and V is TRBV4-2; D may be TRBD1 (5 bases). Trimming took 4 bases from V and 4 from J, leaving 16 bases between them. This CDR3 region has 15 residues. Per germline, CDR1 LGHNA and CDR2 YNFKEQ. The CDR3, as DNA: TGTGCCAGCAGCCGACCTGGGACCCCAGCCTATGGCTACACCTTC. Translating gives CASSRPGTPAYGYTF.

The chain recombines TRBV2 with TRBJ2-3, with D perhaps being TRBD1 or TRBD2 (5 bases each). The germline CDR1 and CDR2 sequences are SNHLY and FYNNEI. V shed 7 bases and J shed 1 base, with 12 bases lying between them. The CDR3 extends over 14 amino acids. The DNA of the CDR3 is TGTGCCAGCAATCGGGACGCCGGCACAGATACGCAGTATTTT. It is translated as CASNRDAGTDTQYF.

The gene calls are TRBV12-3 or TRBV12-4 and TRBJ2-3; D is uncertain. This CDR3 spans 15 amino acids. Trimming shortened V by 2 bases and J by 3 bases, and 12 bases separated the two germline ends. The chain's CDR3 is CASSLLVGMTDTQYF. CDR3 nucleotides: TGTGCCAGCAGTTTACTAGTTGGGATGACAGATACGCAGTATTTT.

The chain combines TRBV4-3 with TRBJ2-1; 10 bases match TRBD2. Germline assignment: CDR1 LGHNA and CDR2 YSLEER. The V and J ends lost 1 base and 8 bases, in that order; junction bases with no gene match: 5. This CDR3 has 15 amino acids. The CDR3 protein is CASSQGAGGPHEQFF. In DNA form, the CDR3 reads TGCGCCAGCAGCCAAGGAGCGGGGGGGCCCCATGAGCAGTTCTTC.